This T cell receptor (beta chain) was sequenced for a study of cytomegalovirus exposure and HLA in healthy donors. J lost 2 bases, V lost 4 bases, and 3 bases had no gene match. This CDR3 region has 14 residues. Per germline, CDR1 MNHEY and CDR2 SVGAGI. With regard to this clone: The antigen is unknown. The same CDR3 arises from other DNA sequences in this sample as well.

With 60 Vbeta and 13 Jbeta primers, the PCR was carried out. Profiling relied on immunoSEQ multiplex PCR, and the TCRdb table lists in-frame clones only, not all of them. The table lists 150,000 to 200,000 clones, approximately 80% of them singletons. Findings and limits, study-wide: The authors listed over 150 TCR beta chains as cytomegalovirus-associated. Links to common viral pathogens appeared, in a later analysis, for several of the most significant clusters. It was assumed in the presence/absence analyses that sequencing depth was roughly uniform across donors. In an earlier analysis, productive rearrangement rates for most beta V segments clustered near 87% or 30%.

J is TRBJ1-1 and V is TRBV6-5, with 8 bases matching TRBD1. Sequenced sample: PBMCs. The source of this sequence is a woman in her thirties or forties in good health and CMV-seropositive. CDR3 sequence reads: CASSSGQGNTEAFF. CDR3 bases: TGTGCCAGCAGTTCTGGACAGGGAAACACTGAAGCTTTCTTT.